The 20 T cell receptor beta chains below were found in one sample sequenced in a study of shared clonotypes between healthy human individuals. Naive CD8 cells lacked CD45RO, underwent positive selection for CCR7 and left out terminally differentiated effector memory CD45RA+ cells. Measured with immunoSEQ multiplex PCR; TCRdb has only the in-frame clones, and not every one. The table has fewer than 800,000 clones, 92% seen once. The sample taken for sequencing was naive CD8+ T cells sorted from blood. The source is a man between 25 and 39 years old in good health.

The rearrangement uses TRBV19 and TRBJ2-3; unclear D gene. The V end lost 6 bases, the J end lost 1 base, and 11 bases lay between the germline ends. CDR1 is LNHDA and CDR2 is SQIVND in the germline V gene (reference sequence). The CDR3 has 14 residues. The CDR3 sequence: CASSLEWGTDTQYF. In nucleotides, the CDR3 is TGTGCCAGTAGCCTCGAGTGGGGCACAGATACGCAGTATTTT.

The CDR3 DNA is TGTGCCAGCAGCACTAGCGACTCCTACGAGCAGTACTTC. Its protein is CASSTSDSYEQYF. This chain joins TRBV13 and TRBJ2-7; 7 bases map to TRBD2. Germline trimming cut 5 bases from V and 0 bases from J; bases unmatched to any gene: 1. CDR3 length equals 13 residues. From germline, CDR1 is PRHDT and CDR2 FYEKMQ (reference sequence). Combining the CDR3 with reference TRBV13 and TRBJ2-7 gives the whole variable domain AAGVIQSPRHLIKEKRETATLKCYPIPRHDTVYWYQQGPGQDPQFLISFYEKMQSDKGSIPDRFSAQQFSDYHSELNMSSLELGDSALYFCASSTSDSYEQYFGPGTRLTVT.

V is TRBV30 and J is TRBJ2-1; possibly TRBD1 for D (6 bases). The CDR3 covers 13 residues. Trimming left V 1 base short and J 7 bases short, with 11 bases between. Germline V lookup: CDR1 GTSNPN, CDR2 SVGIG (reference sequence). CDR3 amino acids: CAWSEGVGNEQFF. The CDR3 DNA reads TGTGCCTGGAGTGAGGGGGTTGGGAATGAGCAGTTCTTC.

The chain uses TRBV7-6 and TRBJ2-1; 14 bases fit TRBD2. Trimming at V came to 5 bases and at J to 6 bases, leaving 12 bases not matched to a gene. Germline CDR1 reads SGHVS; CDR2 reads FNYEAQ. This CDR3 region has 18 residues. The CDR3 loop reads CASSPQTSGRALGNEQFF. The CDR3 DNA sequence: TGTGCCAGCAGCCCCCAGACTAGCGGGAGGGCCTTGGGCAATGAGCAGTTCTTC.

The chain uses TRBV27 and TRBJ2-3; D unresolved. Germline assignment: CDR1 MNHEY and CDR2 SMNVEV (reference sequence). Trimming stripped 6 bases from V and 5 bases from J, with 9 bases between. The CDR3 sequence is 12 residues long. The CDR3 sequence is CASSREGDTQYF. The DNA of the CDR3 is TGTGCCAGCAGCCGTGAAGGAGATACGCAGTATTTT.

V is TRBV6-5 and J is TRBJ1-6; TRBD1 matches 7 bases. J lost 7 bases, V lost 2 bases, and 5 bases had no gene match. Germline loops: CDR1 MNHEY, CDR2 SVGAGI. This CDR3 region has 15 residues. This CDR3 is CASSYATGMNSPLHF. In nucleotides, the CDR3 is TGTGCCAGCAGTTACGCGACAGGGATGAATTCACCCCTCCACTTT.

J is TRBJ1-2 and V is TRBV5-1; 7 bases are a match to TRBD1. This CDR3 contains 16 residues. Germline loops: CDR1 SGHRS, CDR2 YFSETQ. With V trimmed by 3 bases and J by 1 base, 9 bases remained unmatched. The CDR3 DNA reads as TGCGCCAGCAGCTCGACCCGGGACAGTGTTAACTATGGCTACACCTTC. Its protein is CASSSTRDSVNYGYTF.

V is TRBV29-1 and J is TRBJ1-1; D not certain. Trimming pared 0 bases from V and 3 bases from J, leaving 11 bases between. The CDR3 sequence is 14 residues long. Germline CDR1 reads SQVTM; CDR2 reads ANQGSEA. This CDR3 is CSVEDWREDTEAFF. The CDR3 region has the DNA TGCAGCGTTGAAGATTGGAGGGAGGACACTGAAGCTTTCTTT.

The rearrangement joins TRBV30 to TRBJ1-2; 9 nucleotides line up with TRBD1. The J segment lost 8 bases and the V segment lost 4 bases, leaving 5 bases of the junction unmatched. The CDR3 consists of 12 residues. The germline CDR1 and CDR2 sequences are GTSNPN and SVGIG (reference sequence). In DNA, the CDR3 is TGTGCCTGGACCAGGACAGGGGACGGCTACACCTTC. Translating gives CAWTRTGDGYTF.

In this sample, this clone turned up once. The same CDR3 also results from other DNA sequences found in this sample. CDR3 bases: TGCAGCGTTGAAGTAAGGGACTATGGCTACACCTTC. Its translation is CSVEVRDYGYTF. This chain uses TRBV29-1 with TRBJ1-2; D is unresolved. Trimming took 1 base from V and 3 from J, leaving 6 bases between them. The CDR3 loop spans 12 amino acids. CDR1 is SQVTM, CDR2 ANQGSEA, per germline. Based on the CDR3 plus reference TRBV29-1 and TRBJ1-2, the full variable domain is SAVISQKPSRDICQRGTSLTIQCQVDSQVTMMFWYRQQPGQSLTLIATANQGSEATYESGFVIDKFPISRPNLTFSTLTVSNMSPEDSSIYLCSVEVRDYGYTFGSGTRLTVV.

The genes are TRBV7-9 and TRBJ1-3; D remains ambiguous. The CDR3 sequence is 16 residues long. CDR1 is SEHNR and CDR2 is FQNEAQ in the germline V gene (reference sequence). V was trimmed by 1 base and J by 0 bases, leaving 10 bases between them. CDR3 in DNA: TGTGCCAGCAGCTTAGACCCCCGGATCTCTGGAAACACCATATATTTT. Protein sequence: CASSLDPRISGNTIYF.

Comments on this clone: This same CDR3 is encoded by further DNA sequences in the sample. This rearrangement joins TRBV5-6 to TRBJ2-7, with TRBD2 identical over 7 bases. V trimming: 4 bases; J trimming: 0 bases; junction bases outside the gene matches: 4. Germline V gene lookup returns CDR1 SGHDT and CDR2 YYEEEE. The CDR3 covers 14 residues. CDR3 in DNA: TGTGCCAGCAGCCTGGGGGGGTCCTCCTACGAGCAGTACTTC. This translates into CASSLGGSSYEQYF.

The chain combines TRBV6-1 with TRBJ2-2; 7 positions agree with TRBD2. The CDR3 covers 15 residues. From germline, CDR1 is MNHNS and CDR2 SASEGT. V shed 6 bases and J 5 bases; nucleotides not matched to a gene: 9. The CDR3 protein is CASSYAGVVTGELFF. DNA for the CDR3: TGTGCCAGCAGCTACGCGGGAGTAGTGACCGGGGAGCTGTTTTTT.

The CDR3 here is CASSLLSGRGRIQYF. The CDR3 DNA is TGTGCCAGCAGTTTACTTTCGGGGCGAGGTCGCATTCAGTACTTC. The V and J genes are TRBV27 and TRBJ2-4; either TRBD1 or TRBD2 may supply D (5 bases each). Germline V lookup: CDR1 MNHEY, CDR2 SMNVEV (reference sequence). This CDR3 is 15 amino acids long. Trimming removed 2 bases at V and 9 bases at J, with 17 bases between.

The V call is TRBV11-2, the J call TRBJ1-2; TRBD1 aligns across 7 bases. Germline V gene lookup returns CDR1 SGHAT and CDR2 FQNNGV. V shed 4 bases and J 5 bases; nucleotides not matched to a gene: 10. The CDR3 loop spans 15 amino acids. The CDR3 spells CASSYNPGQLYGYTF. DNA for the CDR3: TGTGCCAGCAGCTACAACCCGGGACAGTTATATGGCTACACCTTC.

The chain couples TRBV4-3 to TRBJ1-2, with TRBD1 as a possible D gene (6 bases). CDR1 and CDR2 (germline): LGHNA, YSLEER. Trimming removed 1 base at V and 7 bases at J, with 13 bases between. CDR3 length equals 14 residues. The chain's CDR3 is CASSQGAGEVGYTF. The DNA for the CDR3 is TGCGCCAGCAGCCAAGGGGCAGGGGAAGTTGGCTACACCTTC.

The CDR3 bases are TGTGCCAGCAGTTACTCGACAAGCGGGAGGGCCTACGAGCAGTACTTC. Its translation is CASSYSTSGRAYEQYF. The rearrangement joins TRBV6-5 to TRBJ2-7; TRBD2 agrees at 10 bases. This CDR3 is 16 amino acids long. Losses at the gene ends were 0 bases for V and 2 bases for J; bases not matched to a gene: 4. Looked up from germline, CDR1 is MNHEY and CDR2 is SVGAGI.

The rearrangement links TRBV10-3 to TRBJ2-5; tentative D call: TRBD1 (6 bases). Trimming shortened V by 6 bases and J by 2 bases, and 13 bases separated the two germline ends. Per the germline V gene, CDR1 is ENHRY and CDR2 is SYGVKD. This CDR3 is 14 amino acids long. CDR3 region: CAISSGTPQETQYF. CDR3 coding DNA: TGTGCCATCAGCTCCGGGACACCGCAAGAGACCCAGTACTTC.

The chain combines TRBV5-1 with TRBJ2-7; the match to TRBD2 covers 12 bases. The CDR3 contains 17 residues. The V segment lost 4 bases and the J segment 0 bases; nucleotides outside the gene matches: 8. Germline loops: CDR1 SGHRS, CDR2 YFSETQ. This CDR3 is CASSPGLAGTSSYEQYF. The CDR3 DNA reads TGCGCCAGCAGCCCCGGACTAGCGGGAACTAGCTCCTACGAGCAGTACTTC.

CDR3 nucleotides: TGTGCCAGCAGTGAATCGGTGAGCTCCTACGAGCAGTACTTC. This translates into CASSESVSSYEQYF. This sequence joins TRBV25-1 and TRBJ2-7, with D unclear. V shed 1 base and J shed 0 bases, with 7 bases lying between them. CDR3 length equals 14 residues. Per the germline V gene, CDR1 is MGHDK and CDR2 is SYGVNS.